The clone carrying this T cell receptor (beta chain) was counted only a few times. Its antigen is as yet unknown. The CDR3 extends over 14 amino acids. Trimming took 6 bases from V and 0 from J, leaving 12 bases between them. CDR1 and CDR2 (germline): MNHEY, SVGAGI. Study results and limitations: Tumor-infiltrating Treg TCR alpha and beta sequences overlapped most with tumor naive CD4+ T cells, then blood naive. Whole repertoires were not studied in the larger cohort, only one V-J beta rearrangement.

Full-length variable regions came from constant-region reverse primers plus semi-nested Nested Universal Primer A PCR. TCRdb fed the 5' RACE reads into MiXCR, producing one record per CDR3 protein. This table holds about 6,700 distinct CDR3 sequences, 40% to 60% found once. This receptor was taken from a female donor with breast cancer. The sequencing sample was made of naive CD4+ T cells sorted from a lymph node. Subset given: naive CD4+ T cells, CD4+CD45RA+CD25-. The J gene is TRBJ2-7, the V gene TRBV6-5; the D gene is possibly TRBD1 (6 bases). CDR3 residues: CASSLLTGSYEQYF. CDR3 nucleotides: TGTGCCAGCAGCCTTTTGACAGGCTCCTACGAGCAGTACTTC.